Presented here are 2 T cell receptor beta chains from one specimen sequenced in a study of T cell responses to AZD1222 COVID-19 vaccine. Libraries were prepared by immunoSEQ multiplex PCR; TCRdb keeps only in-frame clonotypes and omits some of them. The sample carries some 110,000 clones, 86% recorded once. This specimen was peripheral blood, taken 28 days after the second AZD1222 dose. All receptors derive from an adult who received the AZD1222 COVID-19 vaccine.

The chain links TRBV12-5 to TRBJ1-1; no firm D call. The CDR3 contains 15 residues. Germline CDR1 reads LGHNT; CDR2 reads FRNRAP. Trimming stripped 0 bases from V and 1 base from J, with 9 bases between. The CDR3 DNA reads TGTGCTAGTGGTTTGGTACTCGGCCGGAACACTGAAGCTTTCTTT. Amino acids: CASGLVLGRNTEAFF.

This chain uses TRBV28 with TRBJ1-2, with D possibly being TRBD1 (5 bases). The germline V gene has CDR1 MDHEN and CDR2 SYDVKM. This CDR3 has 13 residues. The V gene lost 4 bases and the J gene lost 5 bases, with 11 bases spanning the gap. This chain's CDR3 is CASSSYGAYGYTF. The CDR3 region has the DNA TGTGCCAGCAGTTCATACGGGGCATATGGCTACACCTTC.